Described below is a single T cell receptor beta chain sequence and its context. CDR3 length equals 14 residues. Trimming took off 3 bases at V and 4 bases at J, with 9 bases between the two ends. CDR1 KGHSH and CDR2 LQKENI come from the germline V gene. Eligibility was restricted to patients presenting with advanced solid tumors that lacked tumor-infiltrating lymphocytes. Both TCRalpha and TCRbeta chains were reverse transcribed with V-gene-specific primers. Amplification, which lasted approximately 20 PCR cycles, used a constant-region primer and V-primer adapter to amplify TCRs. TCRdb fed the reads into MiXCR, producing one record per CDR3 protein. This sample carries about 15,000 distinct CDR3 sequences, about half of them seen once, and the ten largest clones take roughly 3.5%. The data originate from a study of low-dose radiotherapy and immunotherapy resistance in tumors. Study context: It was every two weeks, one day before radiation and immunotherapy, that intravenous cyclophosphamide 200 mg/m2 was given.

V and J are TRBV18 and TRBJ2-2, with D tentatively TRBD2 (5 bases). This sequence originates from a human donor with advanced metastatic prostate, ovarian, gallbladder or colorectal cancer (not recorded which). This table probably holds off-target reads from a library built for another chain. As DNA, the CDR3 is TGTGCCAGCTCACCGAGGGCAGCCACCGGGGAGCTGTTTTTT. Protein product: CASSPRAATGELFF.